The present T cell receptor (beta chain) was sequenced within a study of cytomegalovirus exposure and HLA in healthy donors listed by TCRdb under 2017. In the study overall: In an earlier analysis of roughly 590 of the donors, around 290 Gb of sequence data and about 110 million unique TCR beta sequences from 150 million to 200 million T cells were reported. To predict cytomegalovirus infection status, the study combined high-throughput TCR immunosequencing, statistical association of individual TCRs with disease status, and machine learning. All discovery cohort repertoires had been generated on a single sequencing platform. Of the approximately 400 genotyped donors, about 80% fell in the genetic ancestry cluster associated with self-reported Caucasian donors. Typing coverage differed by locus: A, B, C, DRB1 and DQB1 were typed in roughly 620-630 donors, DQA1 in roughly 500, DPA1 in 600 to 610, and DPB1 in approximately 450. Both class I and class II loci were covered by HLA typing, at four-digit resolution. A later genetic analysis took genome-wide SNP genotypes for about three fifths of the roughly 670 donors and used that subset as a discovery cohort. The aim of the study was to test whether cataloging public T cell receptors could identify signatures of past pathogen exposure. To study patterns of TCR occurrence, a later analysis re-analyzed previously published TCR beta repertoires from several hundred donors and added high-resolution HLA genotyping. Rather than drawing on any new phenotypic data, the later analysis identified candidate immune exposures from TCR beta sequences and the way those sequences occurred across donors. An earlier analysis of more than 450 of the donors used high-throughput TCR beta sequencing to judge whether each TCR beta V gene segment behaved as functional or pseudogenic. On average, over 200,000 unique TCR beta nucleotide sequences were sequenced per donor among more than 350 genotyped donors of the cohort, with roughly 18% of those sequences being non-productive. An early release covering roughly 640 HLA-typed donors comprised 300 to 350 gigabases of sequencing data and approximately 80 million unique TCR sequences. In addition to the first cohort of 666 subjects, a separate validation cohort of 100 to 150 different subjects was used. The study used immunosequencing to profile the T cell repertoires of under 700 subjects and linked those repertoires to cytomegalovirus serostatus. Donor age, sex, ethnicity and CMV serostatus were compiled together with the repertoire data. Because of strong linkage in the cohort, 5 or 6 DR-DQ haplotypes were treated as single units for association and clustering. Broader findings and caveats from the paper: When HLA alleles, especially DR and DQ, strongly co-occurred, attributing TCR associations to individual alleles was difficult. A group of highly shared sequence variants was considered likely to be a technical artifact of the sequencing pipeline. A later analysis reported that several top co-occurrence clusters appeared linked to parvovirus B19, influenza, CMV and Epstein-Barr virus. In a later analysis, HLA-associated TCR beta chains were found to be more clonally expanded and to have lower generation probabilities than equally common non-associated chains. According to the authors, the approach could potentially be generalized to other disease states and immunological phenotypes. A further reported finding was that TCR beta sequences accurately predicted the HLA-A and HLA-B alleles for most subjects in the first cohort. A total of 150 to 200 TCR beta chains were listed by the study as associated with cytomegalovirus. Because some donors lacked HLA typing at each locus, the association tests relied only on the typed subset. According to a later analysis, TCR association rates differed among HLA loci, with DRB1 alleles showing the most associated TCRs and HLA-C alleles showing the fewest. Correlated functional status among segregating V segments might be attributable to linkage disequilibrium, but an unknown experimental factor could not be ruled out. The cohort was sequenced for TCR beta chains only, and without alpha or paired-chain data the features that could be detected were limited. Immune exposure information for the cohort was limited to CMV serostatus. Three of the identified cytomegalovirus-associated TCR beta chains were confirmed in vitro to be specific for cytomegalovirus antigens. Across donors, most TCR sequences were observed very rarely, whereas some public TCRs were present in many individuals. The presence/absence analyses assumed that sequencing depth was roughly uniform across donors, and that assumption may not be true. Some IMGT-functional V segments, including TRBV6-2 and TRBV6-3, could not be told apart with the 87-base-pair reads, so those segments were excluded. An earlier analysis of around 600 of the donors showed that most TCR beta V segments appeared in productive rearrangements either about 87% or about 30% of the time, which broadly matched IMGT annotations. In a later analysis, 16,951 TCR beta sequences were associated with specific HLA alleles at a false discovery rate of 0.05. Because counts were too low, under 20 rarely observed V segments, including chromosome 9 orphons, were left out of the earlier analysis of 587 of the donors. Compared with the approximately 710-donor mean, donors in an Asian-associated ancestry cluster had fewer N-insertions in productive TCRs, according to a later genetic analysis. An association between a missense DCLRE1C variant and V-gene and J-gene trimming of TCR beta chains was found in a later genetic analysis and replicated in an independent cohort. Most CMV-associated TCR beta chains appeared to be HLA-restricted in a later analysis, and the HLA associations seemed to be driven largely by CMV exposure. The classifier was reported to diagnose cytomegalovirus status with high specificity and sensitivity in both the original and validation cohorts.

Its CDR3 holds 12 amino acids, cysteine through phenylalanine. Only the CDR3 DNA stays, 36 bases, in frame from base 1. Per the germline V gene (reference sequence), SEHNR is the CDR1 and FQNEAQ is the CDR2. Trimming costs V 6 bases and J 6 bases, and their ends lie 10 bases apart. As regards this clone: There is no known antigen for this receptor. Nothing much larger sits one base from this clone, and base qualities are not available.

To prepare the library, the immunoSEQ multiplex PCR assay was applied. A mixture of 60 forward primers for TCR Vbeta segments and 13 reverse primers for TCR Jbeta segments was used in the multiplex PCR. Amplification of the CDR3 region of rearranged TCR beta genes was performed with a multiplex PCR assay on genomic DNA. Amplified TCR beta libraries were sequenced as 87-base-pair reads on the Illumina HiSeq System. The paper's data handling went like this. In a later analysis, roughly 80 million unique TCR beta chains were counted across the approximately 640 repertoires, and about 10 million of these chains were shared by at least two donors. Raw reads were error-corrected and collapsed into unique sequences with a nearest-neighbor algorithm that merged closely related sequences to remove PCR and sequencing errors. V, D and J gene segments were assigned by aligning CDR3 sequences to IMGT reference sequences. For a sequence to be retained, a match of at least six nucleotides to both a V gene segment and a J gene segment was required. A rearrangement counted as productive if the CDR3 had no stop codons and remained in frame with V and J, and every other rearrangement counted as non-productive. CDR3 was defined according to IMGT convention as the region running from the second conserved V-encoded cysteine to the conserved J-encoded phenylalanine. The earlier analysis of roughly 590 of the donors excluded any sequence lacking an unambiguous match to a single V gene segment. An earlier analysis of approximately 590 of the donors called V segments functional above 56.7% productive rearrangements and segregating when the between-donor standard deviation exceeded 5%. A statistical classification framework was built to diagnose cytomegalovirus status from the catalog of TCR beta chain sequences. A later analysis assigned V and J genes by comparing TCR nucleotide sequences with IMGT/GENE-DB human TR gene sequences. Using the TCRdist pipeline, a later analysis assigned CDR3 sequences along with most-parsimonious VDJ recombination scenarios. In a later analysis, every TCR beta chain was defined by the combination of its CDR3 amino acid sequence and its V-gene family, and reads without a unique V-gene family were dropped. A later analysis removed 592 highly shared, low-generation-probability nucleotide sequences to deal with suspected cross-contamination and a sequencing artifact. A later analysis calculated a clonal expansion index for each public chain from normalized within-repertoire ranks of inferred template counts. Generation probabilities in a later analysis came from a VDJ recombination model fitted to out-of-frame rearrangements, and those results were checked against IGoR. In a later analysis, TCR-TCR, TCR-HLA and TCR-CMV co-occurrence was scored with hypergeometric tests, and a repertoire-size bias correction was applied to TCR pairs. To estimate false discovery rates, a later analysis permuted the HLA or CMV assignments 20 times. In a later analysis, co-occurring TCRs were grouped with DBSCAN, and TCRdist sequence similarity was added when clustering was performed within HLA-allele-positive subsets. Repertoires with fewer than 30,000 or more than 120,000 public chains, plus five repertoires with anomalous nucleotide sharing, were excluded from co-occurrence clustering. TCRdb's version of the immuneACCESS table is confined to in-frame rearrangements and falls short of the full clone set. An unresolved V gene accounts for under half of the shortfall where checked; the remainder is of unknown origin. The V and J calls and the clone size are those of that table, but D and trimming were determined from the DNA. The sample records around 130,000 clones, roughly 88% of which are singletons. About 1.5% of the sample belongs to the ten largest clones.

The cohort consisted of 666 healthy bone marrow donors. At the time of sampling, all cohort members were nominally healthy, though unrecorded immune exposures were likely present. The donor was CMV seronegative and was included in the group of a few hundred seronegative cohort members. Each donor provided a peripheral blood sample, and peripheral blood mononuclear cells were used for TCR beta sequencing. Genomic DNA was extracted from the blood cell samples with the Qiagen DNeasy Blood Extraction Kit. This receptor chain uses TRBV7-9 and TRBJ2-3; the D gene assignment is ambiguous. The sequence was obtained from a boy between 10 and 17 years old in good health and CMV-seronegative. The sample was PBMCs. The nucleotide sequence reads as follows: TGTGCCAGCAGTCCCGAGCCCGATACGCAGTATTTT. Translated, it reads CASSPEPDTQYF. The entire variable domain, with the stretches around the CDR3 drawn from the reference TRBV7-9 and TRBJ2-3 proteins, is DTGVSQNPRHKITKRGQNVTFRCDPISEHNRLYWYRQTLGQGPEFLTYFQNEAQLEKSRLLSDRFSAERPKGSFSTLEIQRTEQGDSAMYLCASSPEPDTQYFGPGTRLTVL.